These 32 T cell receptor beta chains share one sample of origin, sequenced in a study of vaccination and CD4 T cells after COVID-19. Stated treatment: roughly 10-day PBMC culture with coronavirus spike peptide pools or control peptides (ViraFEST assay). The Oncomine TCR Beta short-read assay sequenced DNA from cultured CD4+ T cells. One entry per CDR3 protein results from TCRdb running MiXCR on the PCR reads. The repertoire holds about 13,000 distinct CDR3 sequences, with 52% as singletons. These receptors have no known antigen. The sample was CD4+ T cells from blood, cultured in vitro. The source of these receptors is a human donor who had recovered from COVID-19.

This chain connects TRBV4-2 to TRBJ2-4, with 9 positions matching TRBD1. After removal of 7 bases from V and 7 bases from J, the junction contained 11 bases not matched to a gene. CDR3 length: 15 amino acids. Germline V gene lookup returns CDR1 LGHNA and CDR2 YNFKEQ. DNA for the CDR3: TGTGCCAGCAACCCTTTGATTGACAGGGGGAACATTCAGTACTTC. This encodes CASNPLIDRGNIQYF.

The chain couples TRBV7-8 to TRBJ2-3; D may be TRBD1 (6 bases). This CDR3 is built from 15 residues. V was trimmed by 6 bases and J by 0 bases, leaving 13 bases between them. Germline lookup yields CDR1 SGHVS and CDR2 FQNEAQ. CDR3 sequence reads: CASSPGTLSTDTQYF. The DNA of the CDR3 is TGTGCCAGCAGTCCAGGGACATTGAGCACAGATACGCAGTATTTT.

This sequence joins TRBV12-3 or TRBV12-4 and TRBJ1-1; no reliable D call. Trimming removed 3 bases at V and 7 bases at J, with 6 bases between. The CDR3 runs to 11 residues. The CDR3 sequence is CASSFLSEAFF. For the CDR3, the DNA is TGTGCCAGCAGTTTTCTCAGTGAAGCTTTCTTT.

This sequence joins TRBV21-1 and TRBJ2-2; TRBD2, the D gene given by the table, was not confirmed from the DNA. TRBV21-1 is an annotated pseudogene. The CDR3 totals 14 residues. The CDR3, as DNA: TGTGCCAGCAGTCCTAGCGGGCACACCGGGGAGCTGTTTTTT. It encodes CASSPSGHTGELFF.

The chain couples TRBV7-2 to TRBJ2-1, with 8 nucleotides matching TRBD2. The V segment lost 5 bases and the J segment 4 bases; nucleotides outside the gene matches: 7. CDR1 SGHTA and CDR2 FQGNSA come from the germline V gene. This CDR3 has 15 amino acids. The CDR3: CASSQSGGSYNEQFF. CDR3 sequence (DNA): TGTGCCAGCAGCCAAAGCGGGGGCTCGTACAATGAGCAGTTCTTC.

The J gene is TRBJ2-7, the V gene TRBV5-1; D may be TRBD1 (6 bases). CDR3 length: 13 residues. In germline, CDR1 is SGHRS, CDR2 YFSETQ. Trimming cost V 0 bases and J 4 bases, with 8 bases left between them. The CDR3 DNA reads TGCGCCAGCAGCTTGGACAGGGCTTACGAGCAGTACTTC. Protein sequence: CASSLDRAYEQYF.

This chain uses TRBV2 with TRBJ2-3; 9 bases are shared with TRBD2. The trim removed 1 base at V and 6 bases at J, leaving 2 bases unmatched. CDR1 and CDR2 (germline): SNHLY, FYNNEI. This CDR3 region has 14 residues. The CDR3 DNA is TGTGCCAGCAGTGAAGTAGCGGGAGTGGATACGCAGTATTTT. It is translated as CASSEVAGVDTQYF.

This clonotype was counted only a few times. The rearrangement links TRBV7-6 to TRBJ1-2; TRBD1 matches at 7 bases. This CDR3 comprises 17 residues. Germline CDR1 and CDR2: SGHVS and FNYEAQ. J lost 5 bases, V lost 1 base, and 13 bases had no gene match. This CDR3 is CASSLEGGGQVEYGYTF. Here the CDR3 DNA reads TGTGCCAGCAGCTTAGAAGGAGGGGGCCAGGTGGAATATGGCTACACCTTC.

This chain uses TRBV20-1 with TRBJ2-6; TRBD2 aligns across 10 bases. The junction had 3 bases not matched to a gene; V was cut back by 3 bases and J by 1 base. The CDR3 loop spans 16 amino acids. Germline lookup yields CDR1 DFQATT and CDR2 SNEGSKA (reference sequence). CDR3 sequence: CSASPSGRSGANVLTF. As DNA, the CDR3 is TGCAGTGCTAGTCCTAGCGGGAGATCTGGGGCCAACGTCCTGACTTTC.

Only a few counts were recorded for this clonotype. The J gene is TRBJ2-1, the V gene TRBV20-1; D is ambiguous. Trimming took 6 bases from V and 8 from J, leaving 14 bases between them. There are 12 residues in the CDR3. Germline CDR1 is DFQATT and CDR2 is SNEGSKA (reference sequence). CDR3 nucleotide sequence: TGCAGTGCAGACTGGACGTCGGATGAGCAGTTCTTC. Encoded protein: CSADWTSDEQFF.

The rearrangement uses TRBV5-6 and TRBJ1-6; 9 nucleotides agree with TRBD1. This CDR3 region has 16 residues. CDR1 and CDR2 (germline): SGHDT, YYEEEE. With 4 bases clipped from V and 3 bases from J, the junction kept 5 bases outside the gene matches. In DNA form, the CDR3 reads TGTGCCAGCAGCGAGGGACAGGGCCGCTATAATTCACCCCTCCACTTT. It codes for CASSEGQGRYNSPLHF.

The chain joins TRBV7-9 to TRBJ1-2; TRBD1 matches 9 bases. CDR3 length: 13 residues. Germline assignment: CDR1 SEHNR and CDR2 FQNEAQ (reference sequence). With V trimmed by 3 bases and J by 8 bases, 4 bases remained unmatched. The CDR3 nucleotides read TGTGCCAGCAGCTTCCCAACAGGGGGCGGCTACACCTTC. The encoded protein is CASSFPTGGGYTF.

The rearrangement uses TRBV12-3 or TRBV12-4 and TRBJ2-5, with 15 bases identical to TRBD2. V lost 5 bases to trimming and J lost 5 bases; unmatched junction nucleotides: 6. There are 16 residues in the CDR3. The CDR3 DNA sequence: TGTGCCAGCAGTCGGACTAGCGGGAGGGCCTGGGAGACCCAGTACTTC. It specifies CASSRTSGRAWETQYF.

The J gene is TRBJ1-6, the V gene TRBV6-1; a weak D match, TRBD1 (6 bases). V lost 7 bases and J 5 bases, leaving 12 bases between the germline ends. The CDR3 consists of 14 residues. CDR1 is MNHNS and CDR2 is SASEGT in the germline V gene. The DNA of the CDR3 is TGTGCCAGCAAGGACAGACAGCATAATTCACCCCTCCACTTT. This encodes CASKDRQHNSPLHF.

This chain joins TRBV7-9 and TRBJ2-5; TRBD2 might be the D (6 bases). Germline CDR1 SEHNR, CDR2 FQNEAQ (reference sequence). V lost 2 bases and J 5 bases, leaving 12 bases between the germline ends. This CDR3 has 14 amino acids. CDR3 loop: CASSLSRGMETQYF. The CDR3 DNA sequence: TGTGCCAGCAGCTTATCTCGGGGGATGGAGACCCAGTACTTC.

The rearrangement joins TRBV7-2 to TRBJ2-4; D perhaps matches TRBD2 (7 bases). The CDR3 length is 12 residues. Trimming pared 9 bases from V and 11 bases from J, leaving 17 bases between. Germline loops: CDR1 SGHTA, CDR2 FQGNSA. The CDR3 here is CASRGEGPVQYF. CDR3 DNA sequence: TGTGCCAGTAGGGGGGAGGGCCCGGTTCAGTACTTC.

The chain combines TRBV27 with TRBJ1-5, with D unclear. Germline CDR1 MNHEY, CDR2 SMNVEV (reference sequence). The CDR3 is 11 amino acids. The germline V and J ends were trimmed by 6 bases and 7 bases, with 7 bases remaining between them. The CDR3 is CASRKGQPQHF. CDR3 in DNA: TGTGCCAGCAGGAAAGGACAGCCCCAGCATTTT.

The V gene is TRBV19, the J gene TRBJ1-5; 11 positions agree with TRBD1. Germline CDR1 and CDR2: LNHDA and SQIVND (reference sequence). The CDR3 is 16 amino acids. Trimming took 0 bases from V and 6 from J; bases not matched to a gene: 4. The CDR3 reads CASSIEWDRGFQPQHF. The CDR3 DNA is TGTGCCAGTAGTATAGAATGGGACAGGGGGTTTCAGCCCCAGCATTTT.

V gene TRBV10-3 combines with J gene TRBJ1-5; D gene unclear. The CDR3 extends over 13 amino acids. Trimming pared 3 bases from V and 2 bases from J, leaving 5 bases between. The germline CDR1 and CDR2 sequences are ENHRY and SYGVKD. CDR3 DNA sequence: TGTGCCATCAGTGAATCCCGCAATCAGCCCCAGCATTTT. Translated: CAISESRNQPQHF.

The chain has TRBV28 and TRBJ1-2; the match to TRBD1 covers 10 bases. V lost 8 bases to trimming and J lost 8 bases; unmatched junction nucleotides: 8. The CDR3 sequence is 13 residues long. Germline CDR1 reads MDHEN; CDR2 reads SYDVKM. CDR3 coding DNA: TGTGCCAGCCGAAAGTGGGACAGGGGCGGCTACACCTTC. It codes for CASRKWDRGGYTF.

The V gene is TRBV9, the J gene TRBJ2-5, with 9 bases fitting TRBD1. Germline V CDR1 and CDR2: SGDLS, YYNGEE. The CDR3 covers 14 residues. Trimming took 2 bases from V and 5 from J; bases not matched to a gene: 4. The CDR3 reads CASSVGQGTETQYF. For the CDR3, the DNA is TGTGCCAGCAGCGTGGGACAGGGAACGGAGACCCAGTACTTC.

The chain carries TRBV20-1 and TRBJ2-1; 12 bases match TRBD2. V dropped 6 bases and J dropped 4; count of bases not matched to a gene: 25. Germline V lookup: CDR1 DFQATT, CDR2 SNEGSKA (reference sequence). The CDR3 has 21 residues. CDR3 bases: TGCAGTGCCCGACGGAACCTTTTCCCGACTAGCGGGAGATCCCTATACAATGAGCAGTTCTTC. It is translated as CSARRNLFPTSGRSLYNEQFF.

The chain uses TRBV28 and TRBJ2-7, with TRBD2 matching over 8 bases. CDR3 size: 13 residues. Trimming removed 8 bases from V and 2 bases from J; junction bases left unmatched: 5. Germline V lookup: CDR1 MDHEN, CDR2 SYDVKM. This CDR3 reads CASQTSGTYEQYF. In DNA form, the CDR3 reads TGTGCCAGCCAAACTAGCGGCACCTACGAGCAGTACTTC.

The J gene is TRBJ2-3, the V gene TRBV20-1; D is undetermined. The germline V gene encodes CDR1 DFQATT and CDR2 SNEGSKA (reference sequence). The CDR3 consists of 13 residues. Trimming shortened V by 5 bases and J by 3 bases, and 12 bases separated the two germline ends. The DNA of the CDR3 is TGCAGTGCTTACCCCGCAGCTACAGATACGCAGTATTTT. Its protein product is CSAYPAATDTQYF.

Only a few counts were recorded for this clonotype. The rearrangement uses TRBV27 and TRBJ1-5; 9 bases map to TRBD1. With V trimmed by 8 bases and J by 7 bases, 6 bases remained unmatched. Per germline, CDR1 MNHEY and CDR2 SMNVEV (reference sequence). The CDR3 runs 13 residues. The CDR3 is CASGRQGGQPQHF. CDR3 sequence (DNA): TGTGCCAGCGGCAGACAGGGGGGACAGCCCCAGCATTTT.

The CDR3 here is CASSNAPGVRDSISYNEQFF. The CDR3 region has the DNA TGTGCCAGCAGTAATGCACCAGGGGTCCGGGACTCTATCTCCTACAATGAGCAGTTCTTC. This sequence joins TRBV6-2 or TRBV6-3 and TRBJ2-1, with D perhaps being TRBD1 or TRBD2 (6 bases each). This CDR3 region has 20 residues. V lost 5 bases and J lost 0, with 26 bases in between. Germline CDR1 is MNHEY and CDR2 is SVGEGT.

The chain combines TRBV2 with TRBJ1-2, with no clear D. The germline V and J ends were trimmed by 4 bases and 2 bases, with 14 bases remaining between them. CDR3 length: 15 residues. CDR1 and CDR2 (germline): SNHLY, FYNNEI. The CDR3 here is CASSAGPRTNYGYTF. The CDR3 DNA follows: TGTGCCAGCAGTGCCGGGCCCAGGACGAACTATGGCTACACCTTC.

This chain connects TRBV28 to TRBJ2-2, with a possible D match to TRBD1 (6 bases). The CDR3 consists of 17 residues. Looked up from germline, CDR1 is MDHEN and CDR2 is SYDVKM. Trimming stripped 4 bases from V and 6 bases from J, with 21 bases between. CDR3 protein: CASSSTRQARGPGELFF. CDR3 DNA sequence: TGTGCCAGCAGTTCGACCCGACAGGCACGGGGACCCGGGGAGCTGTTTTTT.

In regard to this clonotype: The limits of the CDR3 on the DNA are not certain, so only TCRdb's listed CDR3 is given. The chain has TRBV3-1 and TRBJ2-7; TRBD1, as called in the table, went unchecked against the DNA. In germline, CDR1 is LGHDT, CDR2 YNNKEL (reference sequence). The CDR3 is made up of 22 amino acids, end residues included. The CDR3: CASTNQTSMYLCASRREYEQYF.

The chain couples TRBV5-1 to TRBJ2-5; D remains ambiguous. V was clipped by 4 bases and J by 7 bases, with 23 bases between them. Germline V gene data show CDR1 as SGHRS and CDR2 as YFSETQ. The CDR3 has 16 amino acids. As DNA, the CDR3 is TGCGCCAGCAGCCTTGGCGTACTCAGGATTTCGCGGACCCAGTACTTC. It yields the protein CASSLGVLRISRTQYF.

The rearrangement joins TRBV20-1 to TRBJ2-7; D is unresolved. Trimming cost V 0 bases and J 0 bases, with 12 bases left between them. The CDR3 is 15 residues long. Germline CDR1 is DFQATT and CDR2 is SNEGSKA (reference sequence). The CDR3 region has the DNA TGCAGTGCTAGAGATCCCCAGTCCGGCTCCTACGAGCAGTACTTC. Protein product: CSARDPQSGSYEQYF.

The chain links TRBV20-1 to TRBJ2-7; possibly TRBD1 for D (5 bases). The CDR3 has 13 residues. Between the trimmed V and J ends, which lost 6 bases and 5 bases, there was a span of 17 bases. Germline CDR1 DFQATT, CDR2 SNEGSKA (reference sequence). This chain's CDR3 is CSAIQGPDDEQYF. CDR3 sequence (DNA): TGCAGTGCGATTCAGGGTCCCGACGACGAGCAGTACTTC.